These T cell receptor beta chains were read from a single sample in a study of blood T cell repertoires in COVID-19. Sequencing used immunoSEQ multiplex PCR; TCRdb keeps in-frame clones, though not all of them. The repertoire holds some 260,000 clones, with 70% to 90% as singletons. The material sequenced was peripheral blood. These receptors all come from an elderly man with acute or convalescent COVID-19. Each CDR3 is given with its conserved first and last residue. The D gene is left open where the match is weak. Not every row has a clone size; where given, it reads once, few, many or a size class.

size: once; D: TRBD1; V: TRBV28; J: TRBJ1-6; DNA: TGTGCCAGCAGTTGGGGACAGAATAATTCACCCCTCCACTTT; CDR3: CASSWGQNNSPLHF
size: .; D: .; V: TRBV6-5; J: TRBJ1-1; DNA: TGTGCCAGCAGACCTCCGACAGGCTCGAACACTGAAGCTTTCTTT; CDR3: CASRPPTGSNTEAFF
size: .; D: TRBD2; V: TRBV3-1/TRBV3-2; J: TRBJ2-1; DNA: TGTGCCAGCAGCCAAGGTAGGAAGGGAGCGGGAGGGCCGGGTGAGCAGTTCTTC; CDR3: CASSQGRKGAGGPGEQFF
size: .; D: TRBD1; V: TRBV14; J: TRBJ2-2; DNA: TGTGCCAGCAGCCCACTCCGCGACAGGGCCGCCGGGGAGCTGTTTTTT; CDR3: CASSPLRDRAAGELFF
size: .; D: .; V: TRBV11-3; J: TRBJ1-2; DNA: TGTGCCAGCAGCTTAGTGTGGAGGGTGGCGGACTATGGCTACACCTTC; CDR3: CASSLVWRVADYGYTF
size: .; D: TRBD1; V: TRBV27; J: TRBJ1-5; DNA: TGTGCCAGCGCGGGGCAGGGGGATAGGCCCCAGCATTTT; CDR3: CASAGQGDRPQHF
size: .; D: .; V: TRBV11-1; J: TRBJ1-6; DNA: TGTGCCAGCAGCCAGATGGCGGAGATTAATTCACCCCTCCACTTT; CDR3: CASSQMAEINSPLHF
size: .; D: .; V: TRBV25-1; J: TRBJ2-2; DNA: TGTGCCAGCTCACCCGGGACATACACCGGGGAGCTGTTTTTT; CDR3: CASSPGTYTGELFF
size: .; D: TRBD1; V: TRBV5-1; J: TRBJ1-2; DNA: TGCGCCAGCAGCGCCAGTGGGACAGGGAATTTAAATGGCTACACCTTC; CDR3: CASSASGTGNLNGYTF
size: .; D: .; V: TRBV5-5; J: TRBJ1-5; DNA: TGTGCCAGCAGCGTAACCGCGGGACCCTCATATCAGCCCCAGCATTTT; CDR3: CASSVTAGPSYQPQHF
size: .; D: TRBD1; V: TRBV7-3; J: TRBJ1-1; DNA: TGTGCCAGCAGCTTTTCCGGGACAGATGAAGCTTTCTTT; CDR3: CASSFSGTDEAFF
size: .; D: TRBD1; V: TRBV6-5; J: TRBJ1-5; DNA: TGTGCCAGCAGCAGCGACAGGGATAGTAATCAGCCCCAGCATTTT; CDR3: CASSSDRDSNQPQHF
size: .; D: TRBD1; V: TRBV27; J: TRBJ1-1; DNA: TGTGCCAGCAGTCCGCAACCGGGACAGGGAAACACTGAAGCTTTCTTT; CDR3: CASSPQPGQGNTEAFF
size: .; D: TRBD1; V: TRBV19; J: TRBJ2-7; DNA: TGTGCCAGTAGTATAGATGGGACAGCGACCTACGAGCAGTACTTC; CDR3: CASSIDGTATYEQYF
size: .; D: TRBD2; V: TRBV5-6; J: TRBJ2-5; DNA: TGTGCCAGCAGCTTGGTACTAGCGGGAGTTACCCAGTACTTC; CDR3: CASSLVLAGVTQYF
size: .; D: .; V: TRBV6-5; J: TRBJ1-4; DNA: TGTGCCAGCAGGCGCGAGGGAGGGTTTGAAGGAAAACTGTTTTTT; CDR3: CASRREGGFEGKLFF
size: .; D: TRBD2; V: TRBV4-1; J: TRBJ2-5; DNA: TGCGCCAGCAGCCAAGATAGAGGGCTAGCGGGGGAAGAGACCCAGTACTTC; CDR3: CASSQDRGLAGEETQYF
size: .; D: .; V: TRBV5-1; J: TRBJ1-5; DNA: TGCGCCAGCAGCCAATATCAGCCCCAGCATTTT; CDR3: CASSQYQPQHF
size: few; D: TRBD1; V: TRBV24-1; J: TRBJ2-1; DNA: TGTGCCACCAGTGACCGGGGACAGGGAGCGGGCAATGAGCAGTTCTTC; CDR3: CATSDRGQGAGNEQFF
size: .; D: .; V: TRBV14; J: TRBJ1-3; DNA: TGTGCCAGCAGCCTTTGGAGAGGCATCGGAAACACCATATATTTT; CDR3: CASSLWRGIGNTIYF
size: .; D: TRBD1; V: TRBV5-1; J: TRBJ2-7; DNA: TGCGCCAGCAGCTTGGAAATGGACAGGACGCGAGCCTTC; CDR3: CASSLEMDRTRAF
size: .; D: TRBD1; V: TRBV27; J: TRBJ1-2; DNA: TGTGCCAGCAGTCCTCTGCGACAGGGGCGTGGTGGTGGCTACACCTTC; CDR3: CASSPLRQGRGGGYTF
size: many; D: .; V: TRBV28; J: TRBJ1-1; DNA: TGTGCCAGCGATCACGGGAACACTGAAGCTTTCTTT; CDR3: CASDHGNTEAFF
size: .; D: TRBD1; V: TRBV10-3; J: TRBJ1-2; DNA: TGTGCCATCAGTGACCCTTTTACAGGGGCGGTAAACTATGGCTACACCTTC; CDR3: CAISDPFTGAVNYGYTF
size: .; D: .; V: TRBV7-7; J: TRBJ2-2; DNA: TGTGCCAGCAGCCCTAACACCGGGGAGCTGTTTTTT; CDR3: CASSPNTGELFF
size: .; D: TRBD2; V: TRBV2; J: TRBJ2-3; DNA: TGTGCCAGCAGTGGGACTAGCGCTAGGGGTACGCAGTATTTT; CDR3: CASSGTSARGTQYF
size: .; D: TRBD1; V: TRBV27; J: TRBJ1-5; DNA: TGTGCCAGCAGCGACAGGGGACTTAGCAATCAGCCCCAGCATTTT; CDR3: CASSDRGLSNQPQHF
size: once; D: .; V: TRBV3-1/TRBV3-2; J: TRBJ1-2; DNA: TGTGCCAGCAGCCAAGATGTTTTCGGGTATGGCTACACCTTC; CDR3: CASSQDVFGYGYTF
size: .; D: .; V: TRBV12-3/TRBV12-4; J: TRBJ2-5; DNA: TGTGCCAGCAGCCTACAAGAGACCCAGTACTTC; CDR3: CASSLQETQYF
size: .; D: TRBD1; V: TRBV10-3; J: TRBJ1-6; DNA: TGTGCCATCAGTGGGACAGGGAGTGACTCACCCCTCCACTTT; CDR3: CAISGTGSDSPLHF
size: .; D: .; V: TRBV7-3; J: TRBJ2-2; DNA: TGTGCCAGCAGCCTACAGGGTAACGGGGAGCTGTTTTTT; CDR3: CASSLQGNGELFF